This is a list of T cell receptor beta chains from one sample in a study of response to subunit inactivated influenza vaccine. TCRdb analysed the RT-PCR reads with MiXCR anew, one entry per CDR3 protein. The table lists under 550,000 distinct CDR3 sequences, 7.6% of them singletons. Sequenced material: PBMCs from blood, taken around 25 months after vaccination. The receptors stem from a man aged 50 to 69 who received an inactivated influenza vaccine. Each CDR3 is given with its conserved first and last residue. D genes are given only for firm matches. The size of a clone is reported for some rows only, either as once, few or many, or as a class for expanded clones.

abundance: many
j_gene: TRBJ2-7
v_gene: TRBV5-1
d_gene: .
CDR3nt: TGCGCCAGCAGCTCCGGAGGAGGGAACGAGCAGTACTTC
CDR3aa: CASSSGGGNEQYF

abundance: .
j_gene: TRBJ1-5
v_gene: TRBV27
d_gene: .
CDR3nt: TGTGCCAGCAGCCCCAGGGCCTCCCCGGGCAATCAGCCCCAGCATTTT
CDR3aa: CASSPRASPGNQPQHF

abundance: .
j_gene: TRBJ2-1
v_gene: TRBV2
d_gene: .
CDR3nt: TGTGCCACCGGACAGTTCTCCTACAATGAGCAGTTCTTC
CDR3aa: CATGQFSYNEQFF

abundance: .
j_gene: TRBJ1-5
v_gene: TRBV6-1
d_gene: .
CDR3nt: TGTGCCAGCTCTCGCGCCTTTACAGGGTTGGGTCAGCCCCAGCATTTT
CDR3aa: CASSRAFTGLGQPQHF

abundance: many
j_gene: TRBJ2-1
v_gene: TRBV14
d_gene: .
CDR3nt: TGTGCCAGCAGCCATGGACCCTATCTAGCGTTCAATGAGCAGTTCTTC
CDR3aa: CASSHGPYLAFNEQFF

abundance: .
j_gene: TRBJ2-3
v_gene: TRBV11-2
d_gene: .
CDR3nt: TGTGCCAGCAGCTTACCTCGTGGCCGTGCCCAAGATACGCAGTATTTT
CDR3aa: CASSLPRGRAQDTQYF

abundance: .
j_gene: TRBJ2-1
v_gene: TRBV15
d_gene: .
CDR3nt: TGTGCCACCAGCAGAGAGAGCTCCTACAATGAGCAGTTCTTC
CDR3aa: CATSRESSYNEQFF

abundance: .
j_gene: TRBJ1-1
v_gene: TRBV5-1
d_gene: .
CDR3nt: TGCGCCAGCAGCGTGGAGGGCCCTGACCGGACTGAAGCTTTCTTT
CDR3aa: CASSVEGPDRTEAFF

abundance: few
j_gene: TRBJ2-1
v_gene: TRBV5-4
d_gene: .
CDR3nt: TGTGCCAGCAGCTTGGTTGGCGGGGGCGGCAATGAGCAGTTCTTC
CDR3aa: CASSLVGGGGNEQFF

abundance: .
j_gene: TRBJ1-5
v_gene: TRBV20-1
d_gene: .
CDR3nt: TGCAGTGCCCGCGAAGCAGGGGCCCTCAATCAGCCCCAGCATTTT
CDR3aa: CSAREAGALNQPQHF

abundance: many
j_gene: TRBJ1-1
v_gene: TRBV12-3/TRBV12-4
d_gene: .
CDR3nt: TGTGCCAGCAGTTCCACGACAGGTGTAGGGACTTACACTGAAGCTTTCTTT
CDR3aa: CASSSTTGVGTYTEAFF

abundance: many
j_gene: TRBJ2-7
v_gene: TRBV3-1
d_gene: TRBD2
CDR3nt: TGTGCCGTCGCCGGTTCGGGAGGCTACGAGCAGTACTTC
CDR3aa: CAVAGSGGYEQYF

abundance: .
j_gene: TRBJ2-3
v_gene: TRBV5-1
d_gene: .
CDR3nt: TGCGCCAGCAGCTTGTGGGGCCGCACAGATACGCAGTATTTT
CDR3aa: CASSLWGRTDTQYF

abundance: .
j_gene: TRBJ2-4
v_gene: TRBV28
d_gene: .
CDR3nt: TGTGCCAGCAGTTTACGGAACCTAGCCAAAAACATTCAGTACTTC
CDR3aa: CASSLRNLAKNIQYF

abundance: .
j_gene: TRBJ1-5
v_gene: TRBV6-5
d_gene: TRBD1
CDR3nt: TGTGCCAGCAGTTTTGGACAGGGAAAGAATCAGCCCCAGCATTTT
CDR3aa: CASSFGQGKNQPQHF

abundance: few
j_gene: TRBJ1-2
v_gene: TRBV7-9
d_gene: .
CDR3nt: TGTGCCAGCACCTCGGGCTATGGCTACACCTTC
CDR3aa: CASTSGYGYTF

abundance: many
j_gene: TRBJ2-1
v_gene: TRBV5-1
d_gene: TRBD2
CDR3nt: TGCGCCAGCAGCTTAAAAGCGGGGGGTAGTGGTGAGCAGTTCTTC
CDR3aa: CASSLKAGGSGEQFF

abundance: few
j_gene: TRBJ1-1
v_gene: TRBV6-5
d_gene: .
CDR3nt: TGTGCCAGCAGTTACAGTGGGGCCTACGGGACTGAAGCTTTCTTT
CDR3aa: CASSYSGAYGTEAFF

abundance: many
j_gene: TRBJ1-2
v_gene: TRBV6-5
d_gene: .
CDR3nt: TGTGCCAGCAGTTACGGCTATGGCTACACCTTC
CDR3aa: CASSYGYGYTF

abundance: many
j_gene: TRBJ2-7
v_gene: TRBV4-3
d_gene: TRBD1
CDR3nt: TGCGCCAGCAGCCAAGATTGGGTGGTTCCTGTGACAGGGGCACCCTACGAGCAGTACTTC
CDR3aa: CASSQDWVVPVTGAPYEQYF

abundance: .
j_gene: TRBJ2-7
v_gene: TRBV11-2
d_gene: .
CDR3nt: TGTGCCAGCAGCCAATCATTAGACGAGCAGTACTTC
CDR3aa: CASSQSLDEQYF

abundance: few
j_gene: TRBJ2-3
v_gene: TRBV30
d_gene: TRBD2
CDR3nt: TGTGCCTGCCAGACTAGCGGCACCACAGATACGCAGTATTTT
CDR3aa: CACQTSGTTDTQYF

abundance: few
j_gene: TRBJ2-5
v_gene: TRBV6-1
d_gene: TRBD1
CDR3nt: TGTGCCAGCAACCGGGACAGGGGATCGGGGACCCAGTACTTC
CDR3aa: CASNRDRGSGTQYF

abundance: .
j_gene: TRBJ2-1
v_gene: TRBV6-2/TRBV6-3
d_gene: TRBD2
CDR3nt: TGTGCCAGCCTCCCGACCGGGACTAGCGGGCGGGAGCAGTTCTTC
CDR3aa: CASLPTGTSGREQFF

abundance: many
j_gene: TRBJ2-3
v_gene: TRBV7-2
d_gene: TRBD2
CDR3nt: TGTGCCAGCAGCTTAGCCCTGACTAGCGGATATGGCACAGATACGCAGTATTTT
CDR3aa: CASSLALTSGYGTDTQYF

abundance: many
j_gene: TRBJ2-1
v_gene: TRBV29-1
d_gene: .
CDR3nt: TGCAGCGTTCTGGATGGGACCGATGAGCAGTTCTTC
CDR3aa: CSVLDGTDEQFF

abundance: .
j_gene: TRBJ2-7
v_gene: TRBV20-1
d_gene: .
CDR3nt: TGCAGTGCCCAACAGGGATATGGGGGGAGGGAGCAGTACTTC
CDR3aa: CSAQQGYGGREQYF

abundance: .
j_gene: TRBJ1-1
v_gene: TRBV20-1
d_gene: .
CDR3nt: TGCAGTGCTAGAGAGGGTGGAGCTGAAGCTTTCTTT
CDR3aa: CSAREGGAEAFF

abundance: .
j_gene: TRBJ2-2
v_gene: TRBV5-1
d_gene: TRBD2
CDR3nt: TGCGCCAGCAGCTGGGGACTAGCGGGAGAGAGCACCGGGGAGCTGTTTTTT
CDR3aa: CASSWGLAGESTGELFF

abundance: many
j_gene: TRBJ2-5
v_gene: TRBV20-1
d_gene: .
CDR3nt: TGCAGTGCTAGAGATAGTGCTAGGTTGGGGGAGACCCAGTACTTC
CDR3aa: CSARDSARLGETQYF

abundance: many
j_gene: TRBJ2-3
v_gene: TRBV29-1
d_gene: .
CDR3nt: TGCAGCGTTGCAGGCACAGATACGCAGTATTTT
CDR3aa: CSVAGTDTQYF

abundance: few
j_gene: TRBJ2-7
v_gene: TRBV5-1
d_gene: .
CDR3nt: TGCGCCAGCAGCTTGGCTTCGAAGGGGCGTACAACCTACGAGCAGTACTTC
CDR3aa: CASSLASKGRTTYEQYF

abundance: many
j_gene: TRBJ2-7
v_gene: TRBV29-1
d_gene: .
CDR3nt: TGCAGCGTTGAAGATCGCGGTAAGCCCTCCTACGAGCAGTACTTC
CDR3aa: CSVEDRGKPSYEQYF

abundance: few
j_gene: TRBJ2-5
v_gene: TRBV4-2
d_gene: .
CDR3nt: TGTGCCAGCAGCCAAGATGGTCAAGGATGGGAAACCCAGTACTTC
CDR3aa: CASSQDGQGWETQYF

abundance: many
j_gene: TRBJ2-5
v_gene: TRBV7-2
d_gene: .
CDR3nt: TGTGCCAGCAGCTTAGTCACTCAAGAGACCCAGTACTTC
CDR3aa: CASSLVTQETQYF

abundance: few
j_gene: TRBJ2-3
v_gene: TRBV28
d_gene: TRBD1
CDR3nt: TGTGCCAGCAGTTACGGAAGGGGGCTGGGGGACACAGATACGCAGTATTTT
CDR3aa: CASSYGRGLGDTDTQYF

abundance: .
j_gene: TRBJ2-1
v_gene: TRBV25-1
d_gene: TRBD2
CDR3nt: TGTGCCAGCAGTGAATCCCCCGGCAGCGGGAGACACAATGAGCAGTTCTTC
CDR3aa: CASSESPGSGRHNEQFF

abundance: .
j_gene: TRBJ1-1
v_gene: TRBV9
d_gene: .
CDR3nt: TGTGCCAGCAGCGTAGAGGGGGGGCGCGGAACTGAAGCTTTCTTT
CDR3aa: CASSVEGGRGTEAFF

abundance: .
j_gene: TRBJ2-1
v_gene: TRBV5-5
d_gene: .
CDR3nt: TGTGCCAGCAGCTTCGGGGACCAGTCCTACAATGAGCAGTTCTTC
CDR3aa: CASSFGDQSYNEQFF

abundance: once
j_gene: TRBJ1-6
v_gene: TRBV7-2
d_gene: TRBD1
CDR3nt: TGTGCCAGCAGCTTAAAAGGACAGGGCCCAGGCGCACCCCTCCACTTT
CDR3aa: CASSLKGQGPGAPLHF

abundance: few
j_gene: TRBJ2-7
v_gene: TRBV28
d_gene: .
CDR3nt: TGTGCCAGCAGTTTGAGTGGGGGGCTAGCCGGGACCTACGAGCAGTACTTC
CDR3aa: CASSLSGGLAGTYEQYF